This TCR beta chain is drawn from a study of long-term antiretroviral therapy in people with HIV. This clone appeared a few times. The antigen remains undetermined. The study drew at least one pre-ART and at least two post-ART PBMC samples from every donor. Regarding the study as a whole: Specimens of blood were obtained during about 2003 to 2018, possibly under older ART regimens.

Researchers report immunoSEQ v3.0 was run at survey level. Method: immunoSEQ multiplex PCR; TCRdb's copy keeps in-frame clones and lacks some. The table has under 20,000 clones, around 75% seen once. The source was unsorted PBMCs, collected 0.5 years before starting antiretroviral therapy. The TCR comes from a man aged 18-30 years with HIV.

CDR3 in amino acids: CASRGTNEKLFF. For the CDR3, the DNA is TGTGCCAGCAGGGGAACTAATGAAAAACTGTTTTTT. The chain carries TRBV6-5 and TRBJ1-4, with D hard to call. The germline V and J ends were trimmed by 6 bases and 1 base, with 3 bases remaining between them. This CDR3 is built from 12 residues. Germline V lookup: CDR1 MNHEY, CDR2 SVGAGI.